This T cell receptor (beta chain) was documented in a study of blood T cell repertoires in COVID-19. Study-level background: COVID-19 samples collected from the United States, Italy and Spain covered acute and convalescent phases. From T cells, B-cell-depleted T cells, or PBMCs came the material, which was cDNA or gDNA.

Methods used by the authors: Amplification of reference gene primers provided the estimated nucleated cell counts. TCRdb's table, derived via immunoSEQ multiplex PCR, lists solely in-frame clones and lacks some. The V and J calls and clone size are taken from that table; D and trimming were inferred from the DNA. The repertoire includes 150,000 to 200,000 clones, about nine tenths of them detected once, and 3.9% sits in the top ten. The CDR3 sequence is 14 residues long. Germline lookup yields CDR1 MDHEN and CDR2 SYDVKM. V dropped 2 bases and J dropped 7 bases, with 9 bases sitting between them. The receptor was isolated from a woman aged 60 to 75 who had recovered from COVID-19. The chain has TRBV28 and TRBJ1-6; D gene unclear. Sequences were obtained from peripheral blood. The CDR3 DNA follows: TGTGCCAGCAGTTTAAGTGCGGGGAATTCACCCCTCCACTTT. It translates to CASSLSAGNSPLHF.